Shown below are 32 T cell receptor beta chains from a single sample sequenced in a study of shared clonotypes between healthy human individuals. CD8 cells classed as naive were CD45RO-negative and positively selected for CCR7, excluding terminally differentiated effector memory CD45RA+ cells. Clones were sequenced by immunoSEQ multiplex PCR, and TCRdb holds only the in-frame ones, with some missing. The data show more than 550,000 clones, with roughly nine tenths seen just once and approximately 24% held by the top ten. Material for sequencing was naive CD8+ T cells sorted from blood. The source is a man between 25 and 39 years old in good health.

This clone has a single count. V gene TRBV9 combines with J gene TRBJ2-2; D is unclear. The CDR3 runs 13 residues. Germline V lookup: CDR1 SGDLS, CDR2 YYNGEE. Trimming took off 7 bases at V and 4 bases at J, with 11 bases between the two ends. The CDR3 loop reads CASGSRPTGELFF. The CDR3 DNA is TGTGCCAGCGGATCGAGACCCACCGGGGAGCTGTTTTTT.

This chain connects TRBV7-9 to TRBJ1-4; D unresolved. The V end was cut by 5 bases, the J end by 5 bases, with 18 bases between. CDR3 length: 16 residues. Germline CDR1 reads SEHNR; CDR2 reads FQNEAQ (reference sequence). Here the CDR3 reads CASSLFEGAMNEKLFF. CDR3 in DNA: TGTGCCAGCAGCCTCTTTGAGGGAGCGATGAATGAAAAACTGTTTTTT.

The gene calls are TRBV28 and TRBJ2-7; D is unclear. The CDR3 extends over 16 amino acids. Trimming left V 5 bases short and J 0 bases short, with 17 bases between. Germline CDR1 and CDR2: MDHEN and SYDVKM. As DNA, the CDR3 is TGTGCCAGCAGTACCATGGTGGGAAGGCCCTCCTACGAGCAGTACTTC. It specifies CASSTMVGRPSYEQYF.

CDR3 amino acids: CAITAELAGVINTGELFF. The CDR3 nucleotides read TGTGCCATCACCGCGGAGCTAGCGGGAGTAATTAACACCGGGGAGCTGTTTTTT. This chain links TRBV10-3 with TRBJ2-2, with 10 bases aligning to TRBD2. This CDR3 is built from 18 residues. Germline CDR1 ENHRY, CDR2 SYGVKD. Trimming cost V 7 bases and J 2 bases; bases outside gene matches: 13.

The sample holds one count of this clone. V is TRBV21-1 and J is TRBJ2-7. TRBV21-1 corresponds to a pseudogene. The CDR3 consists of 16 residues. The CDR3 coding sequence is TGTGCCAGCAGCCAAGAAGGCCAGTCAATAAACTACGAGCAGTACTTC. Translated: CASSQEGQSINYEQYF.

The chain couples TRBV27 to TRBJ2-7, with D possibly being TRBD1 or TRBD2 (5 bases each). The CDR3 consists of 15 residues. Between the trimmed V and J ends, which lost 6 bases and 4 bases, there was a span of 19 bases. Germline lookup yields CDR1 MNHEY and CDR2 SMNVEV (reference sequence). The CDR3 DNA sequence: TGTGCCAGCAGAGACCCCGGGGCAGGTAATTACGAGCAGTACTTC. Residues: CASRDPGAGNYEQYF.

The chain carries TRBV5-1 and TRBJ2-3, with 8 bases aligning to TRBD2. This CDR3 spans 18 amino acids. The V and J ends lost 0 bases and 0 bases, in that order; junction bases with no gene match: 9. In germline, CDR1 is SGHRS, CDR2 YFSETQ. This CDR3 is CASSLAPGREASTDTQYF. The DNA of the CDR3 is TGCGCCAGCAGCTTGGCCCCCGGGCGGGAGGCTAGCACAGATACGCAGTATTTT.

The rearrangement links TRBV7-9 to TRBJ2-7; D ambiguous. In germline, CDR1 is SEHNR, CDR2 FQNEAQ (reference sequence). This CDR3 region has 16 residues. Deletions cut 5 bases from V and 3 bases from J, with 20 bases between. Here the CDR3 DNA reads TGTGCCAGCAGCCATTCTATCGACGGATTAAACTACGAGCAGTACTTC. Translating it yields CASSHSIDGLNYEQYF.

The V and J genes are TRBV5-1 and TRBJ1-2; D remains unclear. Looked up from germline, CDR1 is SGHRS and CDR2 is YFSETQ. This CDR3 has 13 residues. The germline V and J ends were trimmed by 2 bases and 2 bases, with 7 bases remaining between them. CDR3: CASSFSSNYGYTF. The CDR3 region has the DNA TGCGCCAGCAGCTTTTCGTCAAACTATGGCTACACCTTC.

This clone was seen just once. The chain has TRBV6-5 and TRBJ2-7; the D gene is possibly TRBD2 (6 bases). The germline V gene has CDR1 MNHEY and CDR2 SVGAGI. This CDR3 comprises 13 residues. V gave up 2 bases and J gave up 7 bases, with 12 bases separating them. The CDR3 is CASSYGGGSEQYF. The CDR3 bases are TGTGCCAGCAGTTACGGAGGAGGGTCAGAGCAGTACTTC.

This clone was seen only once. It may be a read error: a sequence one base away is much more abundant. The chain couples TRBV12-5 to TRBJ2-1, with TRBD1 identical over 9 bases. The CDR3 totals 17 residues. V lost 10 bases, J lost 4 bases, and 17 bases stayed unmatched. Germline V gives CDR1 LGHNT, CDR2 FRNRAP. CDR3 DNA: TGTGCTAATGGCCGACACCCGGGACAGGGTTTATACAATGAGCAGTTCTTC. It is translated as CANGRHPGQGLYNEQFF.

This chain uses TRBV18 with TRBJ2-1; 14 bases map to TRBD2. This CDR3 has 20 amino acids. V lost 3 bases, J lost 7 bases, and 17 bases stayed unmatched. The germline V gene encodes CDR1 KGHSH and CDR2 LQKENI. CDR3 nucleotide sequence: TGTGCCAGCTCACCGCGTTCTTCCGGGACTAGCGGGAGATATGTGAATGAGCAGTTCTTC. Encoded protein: CASSPRSSGTSGRYVNEQFF.

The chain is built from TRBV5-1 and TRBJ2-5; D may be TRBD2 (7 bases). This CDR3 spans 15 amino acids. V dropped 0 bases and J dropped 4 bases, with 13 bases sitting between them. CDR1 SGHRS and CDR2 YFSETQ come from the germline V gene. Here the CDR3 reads CASSLERGAAETQYF. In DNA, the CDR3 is TGCGCCAGCAGCTTGGAACGGGGGGCGGCAGAGACCCAGTACTTC.

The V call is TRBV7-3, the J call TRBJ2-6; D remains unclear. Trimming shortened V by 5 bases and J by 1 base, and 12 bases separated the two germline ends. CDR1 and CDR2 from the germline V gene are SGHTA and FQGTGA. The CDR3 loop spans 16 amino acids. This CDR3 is CASSPIGRSGANVLTF. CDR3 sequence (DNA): TGTGCCAGCAGCCCCATAGGACGTTCTGGGGCCAACGTCCTGACTTTC.

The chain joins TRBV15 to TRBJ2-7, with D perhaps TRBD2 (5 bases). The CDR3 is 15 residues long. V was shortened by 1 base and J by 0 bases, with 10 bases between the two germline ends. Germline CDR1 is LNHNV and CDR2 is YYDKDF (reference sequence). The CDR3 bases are TGTGCCACCAGCAGAGGGGAGCGGAGCTCCTACGAGCAGTACTTC. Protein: CATSRGERSSYEQYF.

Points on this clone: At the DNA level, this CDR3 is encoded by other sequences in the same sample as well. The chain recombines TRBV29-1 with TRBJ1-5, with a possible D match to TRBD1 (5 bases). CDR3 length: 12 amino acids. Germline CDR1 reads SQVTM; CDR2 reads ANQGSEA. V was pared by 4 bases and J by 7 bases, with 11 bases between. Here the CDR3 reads CSVVTGGQPQHF. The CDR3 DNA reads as TGCAGCGTTGTTACAGGTGGACAGCCCCAGCATTTT.

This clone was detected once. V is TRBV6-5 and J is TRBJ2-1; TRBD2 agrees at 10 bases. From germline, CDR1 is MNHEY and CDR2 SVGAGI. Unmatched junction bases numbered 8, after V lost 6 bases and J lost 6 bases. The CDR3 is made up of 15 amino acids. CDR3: CASSLLAGEVNEQFF. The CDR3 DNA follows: TGTGCCAGCAGCCTCCTAGCGGGAGAGGTCAATGAGCAGTTCTTC.

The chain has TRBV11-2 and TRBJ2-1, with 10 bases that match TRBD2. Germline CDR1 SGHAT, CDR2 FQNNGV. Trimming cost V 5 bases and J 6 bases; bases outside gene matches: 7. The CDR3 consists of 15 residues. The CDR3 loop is CASSAPAGGLNEQFF. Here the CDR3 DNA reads TGTGCCAGCAGCGCGCCAGCGGGAGGGCTCAATGAGCAGTTCTTC.

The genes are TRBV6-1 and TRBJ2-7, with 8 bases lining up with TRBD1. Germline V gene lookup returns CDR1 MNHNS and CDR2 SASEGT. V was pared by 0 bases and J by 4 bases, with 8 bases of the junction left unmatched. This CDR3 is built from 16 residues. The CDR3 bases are TGTGCCAGCAGTGAAGCGTTGGCAGGGGGCGTTTACGAGCAGTACTTC. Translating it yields CASSEALAGGVYEQYF.

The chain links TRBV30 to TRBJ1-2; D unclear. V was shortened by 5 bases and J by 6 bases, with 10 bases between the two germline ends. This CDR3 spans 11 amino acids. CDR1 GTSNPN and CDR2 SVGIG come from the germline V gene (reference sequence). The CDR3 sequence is CAWHAGHGYTF. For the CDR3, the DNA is TGTGCCTGGCATGCGGGCCATGGCTACACCTTC.

The CDR3 region is CASSQDKVVGGYEQYF. The CDR3 nucleotides are TGCGCCAGCAGCCAAGATAAGGTGGTGGGTGGGTACGAGCAGTACTTC. The chain recombines TRBV4-1 with TRBJ2-7; D unclear. This CDR3 is 16 amino acids long. Germline assignment: CDR1 MGHRA and CDR2 YSYEKL. V was clipped by 0 bases and J by 4 bases, with 16 bases between them.

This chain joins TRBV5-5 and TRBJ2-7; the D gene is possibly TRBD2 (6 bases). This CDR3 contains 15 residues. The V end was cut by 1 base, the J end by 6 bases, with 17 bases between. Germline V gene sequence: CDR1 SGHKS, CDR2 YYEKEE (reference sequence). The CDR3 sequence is CASSLTGASSREQYF. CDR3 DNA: TGTGCCAGCAGCTTGACGGGAGCATCGTCCCGCGAGCAGTACTTC.

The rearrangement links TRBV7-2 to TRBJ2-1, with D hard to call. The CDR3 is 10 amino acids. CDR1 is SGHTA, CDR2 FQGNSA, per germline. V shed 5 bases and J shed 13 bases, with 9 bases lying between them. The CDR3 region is CASSTEGQFF. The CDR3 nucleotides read TGTGCCAGCAGCACGGAAGGACAGTTCTTC.

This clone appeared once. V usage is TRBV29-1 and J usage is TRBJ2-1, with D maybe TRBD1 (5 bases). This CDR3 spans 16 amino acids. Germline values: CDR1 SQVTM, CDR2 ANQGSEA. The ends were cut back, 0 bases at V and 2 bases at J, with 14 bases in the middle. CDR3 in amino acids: CSVEDPVTVTYNEQFF. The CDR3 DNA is TGCAGCGTTGAAGATCCGGTGACAGTTACCTACAATGAGCAGTTCTTC.

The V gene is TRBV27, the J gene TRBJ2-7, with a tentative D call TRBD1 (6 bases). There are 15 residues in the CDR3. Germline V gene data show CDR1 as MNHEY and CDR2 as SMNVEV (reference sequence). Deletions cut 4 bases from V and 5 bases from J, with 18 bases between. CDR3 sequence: CASSSYRAPRNEQYF. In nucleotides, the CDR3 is TGTGCCAGCAGTTCTTACAGGGCCCCGAGGAACGAGCAGTACTTC.

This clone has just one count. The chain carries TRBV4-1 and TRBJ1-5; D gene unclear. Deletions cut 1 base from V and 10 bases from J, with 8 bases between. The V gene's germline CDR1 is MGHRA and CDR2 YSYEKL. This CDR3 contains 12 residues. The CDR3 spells CASSQVGRPQHF. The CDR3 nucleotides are TGCGCCAGCAGCCAAGTTGGGCGACCCCAGCATTTT.

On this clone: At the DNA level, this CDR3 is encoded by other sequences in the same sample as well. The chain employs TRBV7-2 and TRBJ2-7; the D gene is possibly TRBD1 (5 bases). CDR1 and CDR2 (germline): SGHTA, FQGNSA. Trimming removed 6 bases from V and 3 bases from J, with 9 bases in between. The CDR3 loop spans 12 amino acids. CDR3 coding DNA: TGTGCCAGCAGTTCAACAGGCTACGAGCAGTACTTC. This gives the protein CASSSTGYEQYF. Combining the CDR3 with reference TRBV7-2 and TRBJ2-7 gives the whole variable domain GAGVSQSPSNKVTEKGKDVELRCDPISGHTALYWYRQSLGQGLEFLIYFQGNSAPDKSGLPSDRFSAERTGGSVSTLTIQRTQQEDSAVYLCASSSTGYEQYFGPGTRLTVT.

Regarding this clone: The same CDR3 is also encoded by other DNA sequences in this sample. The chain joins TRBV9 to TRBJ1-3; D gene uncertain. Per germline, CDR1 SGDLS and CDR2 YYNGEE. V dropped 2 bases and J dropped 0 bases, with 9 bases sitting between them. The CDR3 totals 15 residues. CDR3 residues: CASSVAGSSGNTIYF. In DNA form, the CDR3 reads TGTGCCAGCAGCGTCGCTGGGAGCTCTGGAAACACCATATATTTT.

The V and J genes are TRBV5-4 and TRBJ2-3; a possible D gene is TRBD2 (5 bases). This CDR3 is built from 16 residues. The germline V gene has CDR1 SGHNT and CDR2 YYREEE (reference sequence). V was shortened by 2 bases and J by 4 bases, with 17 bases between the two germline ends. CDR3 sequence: CASSLGGGESPDTQYF. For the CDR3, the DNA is TGTGCCAGCAGCTTAGGAGGTGGCGAGTCCCCAGATACGCAGTATTTT.

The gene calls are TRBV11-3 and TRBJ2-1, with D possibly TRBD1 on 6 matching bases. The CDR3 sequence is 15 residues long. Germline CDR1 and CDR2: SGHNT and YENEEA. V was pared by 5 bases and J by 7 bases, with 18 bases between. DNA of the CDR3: TGTGCCAGCAGCCCAGCAGGACAGTCTCTGAATGAGCAGTTCTTC. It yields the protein CASSPAGQSLNEQFF.

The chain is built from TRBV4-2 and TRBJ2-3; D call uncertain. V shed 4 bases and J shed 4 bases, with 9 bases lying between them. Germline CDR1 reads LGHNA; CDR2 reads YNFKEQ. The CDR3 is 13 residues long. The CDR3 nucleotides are TGTGCCAGCAGCCTGGCACCCCCAGATACGCAGTATTTT. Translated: CASSLAPPDTQYF.

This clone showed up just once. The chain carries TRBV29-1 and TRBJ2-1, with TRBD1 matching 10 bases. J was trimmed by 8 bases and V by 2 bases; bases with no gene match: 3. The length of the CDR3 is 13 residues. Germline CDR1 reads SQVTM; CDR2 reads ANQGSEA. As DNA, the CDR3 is TGCAGCGTTGAACGAGGGACAGGGGATGAGCAGTTCTTC. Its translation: CSVERGTGDEQFF.